The T cell receptor (beta chain) described here comes from a study of T cells after yellow fever vaccination. Study summary: With SMART-Seq v4 Ultra Low Input, the fractions containing low cell numbers were prepared. General study findings and limits: Some clonotypes, a small share, were shared between CD4 and CD8 compartments. Booster samples showed a return of most primary-vaccination clones (around 96% CD4, about 85% CD8). The study noted that FACS-sorted repertoires could contain abundant clonotypes contaminating from the bulk population.

Turning to this clonotype: Antigen specificity is unknown.

TCRdb passed the 5' RACE reads through MiXCR, listing each CDR3 protein once. The sample lists about 240,000 distinct CDR3 sequences, about 7% occurring once. With 5 bases removed from V and 0 bases from J, the gap between germline ends came to 11 bases. The CDR3 has 16 residues. Germline V lookup: CDR1 KGHSH, CDR2 LQKENI. The chain carries TRBV18 and TRBJ2-6; D uncertain. The specimen comprised CD4+ T cells sorted from PBMCs, sampled 15 days after the yellow fever booster vaccination. The receptor comes from a man aged 30-40 years who received the YFV17D yellow fever vaccine. The CDR3 protein is CASSAEVFSGANVLTF. The CDR3 DNA follows: TGTGCCAGCTCAGCTGAGGTTTTCTCTGGGGCCAACGTCCTGACTTTC. Based on the CDR3 plus reference TRBV18 and TRBJ2-6, the full variable domain is NAGVMQNPRHLVRRRGQEARLRCSPMKGHSHVYWYRQLPEEGLKFMVYLQKENIIDESGMPKERFSAEFPKEGPSILRIQQVVRGDSAAYFCASSAEVFSGANVLTFGAGSRLTVL.